The 27 T cell receptor beta chains given below trace back to one sample, sequenced in a study of blood T cell repertoires in COVID-19. Libraries were prepared by immunoSEQ multiplex PCR; TCRdb keeps only in-frame clonotypes and omits some of them. The sample lists some 170,000 clones; more than 80% were seen once. The sample comprised peripheral blood. The origin of the receptors is a woman aged 55-69 years with acute or convalescent COVID-19.

This clone was observed a few times. The chain is built from TRBV3-1 (or the pseudogene TRBV3-2) and TRBJ1-2, with no clear D. V lost 1 base to trimming and J lost 4 bases, with 7 bases between them. The CDR3 length is 13 residues. The germline CDR1 and CDR2 sequences are LGHDT and YNNKEL (reference sequence). CDR3 bases: TGTGCCAGCAGCCAAGGAGAAATCTATGGCTACACCTTC. This gives the protein CASSQGEIYGYTF.

The chain is built from TRBV5-1 and TRBJ1-2; possible D gene TRBD1, 6 bases. V lost 4 bases to trimming and J lost 2 bases, with 18 bases between them. CDR3 length: 16 residues. Germline assignment: CDR1 SGHRS and CDR2 YFSETQ. CDR3 sequence: CASSHNVQGLNYGYTF. In DNA form, the CDR3 reads TGCGCCAGCAGCCATAATGTCCAGGGGTTGAACTATGGCTACACCTTC.

The chain couples TRBV19 to TRBJ2-1, with 8 bases identical to TRBD2. V shed 7 bases, J shed 4 bases, and the junction held 9 bases outside the gene matches. The germline V gene encodes CDR1 LNHDA and CDR2 SQIVND (reference sequence). The CDR3 runs 15 residues. CDR3 sequence (DNA): TGTGCCAGTAAGGATGGGTCGGGGGGGTACAATGAGCAGTTCTTC. Translation gives CASKDGSGGYNEQFF.

The gene calls are TRBV11-3 and TRBJ2-1, with D perhaps TRBD1 (6 bases). CDR1 and CDR2 (germline): SGHNT, YENEEA. Deletions cut 5 bases from V and 4 bases from J, with 12 bases between. This CDR3 spans 14 amino acids. The CDR3 bases are TGTGCCAGCAGCAAGGACAGTTTATACAATGAGCAGTTCTTC. This codes for CASSKDSLYNEQFF.

The chain employs TRBV28 and TRBJ1-2; tentatively, D is TRBD1 (5 bases). CDR3 length equals 14 residues. Trimming stripped 7 bases from V and 4 bases from J, with 16 bases between. Germline V lookup: CDR1 MDHEN, CDR2 SYDVKM. The CDR3, as DNA: TGTGCCAGCACCCGGCAGGGAGGTTTCTATGGCTACACCTTC. Translated: CASTRQGGFYGYTF.

The J gene is TRBJ1-5, the V gene TRBV11-2; the D is unclear. In germline, CDR1 is SGHAT, CDR2 FQNNGV. There are 13 residues in the CDR3. V was cut by 6 bases and J by 3 bases, with 9 bases left in between. The CDR3 protein is CASSGSSNQPQHF. The CDR3 coding sequence is TGTGCCAGCAGTGGGAGTTCCAATCAGCCCCAGCATTTT.

The chain is built from TRBV11-2 and TRBJ1-3; D is uncertain. The V end lost 5 bases, the J end lost 0 bases, and 14 bases lay between the germline ends. Germline CDR1 is SGHAT and CDR2 is FQNNGV. The CDR3 consists of 16 residues. Here the CDR3 DNA reads TGTGCCAGCAGCCTAGTCAGGTGGAACTCTGGAAACACCATATATTTT. Its protein product is CASSLVRWNSGNTIYF.

V is TRBV6-5 and J is TRBJ2-1; 7 bases match TRBD1. CDR3 length: 15 residues. Germline trimming cut 10 bases from V and 14 bases from J; bases unmatched to any gene: 23. CDR1 is MNHEY, CDR2 SVGAGI, per germline. The CDR3 coding sequence is TGTGCCACCCTGCCTGCAGGGGGAAGGATGTTTCCCAAGTTCTTC. As protein: CATLPAGGRMFPKFF.

The V call is TRBV28, the J call TRBJ1-1, with D perhaps matching TRBD1 (5 bases). The CDR3 contains 15 residues. The germline V gene has CDR1 MDHEN and CDR2 SYDVKM. Deletions cut 1 base from V and 1 base from J, with 10 bases between. The CDR3 protein is CASSLFGRGNTEAFF. CDR3 nucleotides: TGTGCCAGCAGTTTATTCGGTAGGGGGAACACTGAAGCTTTCTTT.

V usage is TRBV2 and J usage is TRBJ2-2; no reliable D call. The V end was cut by 7 bases, the J end by 3 bases, with 18 bases between. The CDR3 length is 16 residues. Germline CDR1 SNHLY, CDR2 FYNNEI. The CDR3 spells CASTLGAQIHTGELFF. The CDR3 nucleotides read TGTGCCAGCACCCTAGGAGCGCAAATCCACACCGGGGAGCTGTTTTTT. The complete variable domain, with remaining parts taken from reference TRBV2 and TRBJ2-2, reads EPEVTQTPSHQVTQMGQEVILRCVPISNHLYFYWYRQILGQKVEFLVSFYNNEISEKSEIFDDQFSVERPDGSNFTLKIRSTKLEDSAMYFCASTLGAQIHTGELFFGEGSRLTVL.

The chain combines TRBV18 with TRBJ2-1, with D perhaps TRBD2 (6 bases). The length of the CDR3 is 14 residues. From germline, CDR1 is KGHSH and CDR2 LQKENI. The V and J ends lost 3 bases and 7 bases respectively, with 13 bases between them. The CDR3 region has the DNA TGTGCCAGCTCACCTCCGACTAGTTCAAATGAGCAGTTCTTC. This translates into CASSPPTSSNEQFF. Supplemented by reference TRBV18 and TRBJ2-1, the full variable domain reads NAGVMQNPRHLVRRRGQEARLRCSPMKGHSHVYWYRQLPEEGLKFMVYLQKENIIDESGMPKERFSAEFPKEGPSILRIQQVVRGDSAAYFCASSPPTSSNEQFFGPGTRLTVL.

The V and J genes are TRBV27 and TRBJ2-3, with D maybe TRBD1 (7 bases). The V end lost 3 bases, the J end lost 2 bases, and 18 bases lay between the germline ends. The CDR3 runs 17 residues. Germline V lookup: CDR1 MNHEY, CDR2 SMNVEV (reference sequence). CDR3 sequence reads: CASSLAGQFRVTDTQYF. CDR3 DNA: TGTGCCAGCAGTTTGGCGGGACAGTTTAGGGTCACAGATACGCAGTATTTT.

The chain carries TRBV10-3 and TRBJ1-1; a weak D match, TRBD1 (5 bases). Deletions cut 7 bases from V and 0 bases from J, with 18 bases between. Germline values: CDR1 ENHRY, CDR2 SYGVKD. The length of the CDR3 is 16 residues. Written as DNA, the CDR3 is TGTGCCATCAACTCGGGGGGGGATCTTCTGAACACTGAAGCTTTCTTT. Residues: CAINSGGDLLNTEAFF.

The CDR3 nucleotides read TGTGCCAGCAGCTTGGCTAGCGGAGGTAGCACAGATACGCAGTATTTT. Translation: CASSLASGGSTDTQYF. J is TRBJ2-3 and V is TRBV5-4; 7 bases are shared with TRBD2. CDR3 length equals 16 residues. The ends lost 0 bases at V and 0 bases at J; junction bases unmatched: 4. The germline CDR1 and CDR2 sequences are SGHNT and YYREEE (reference sequence).

This chain uses TRBV28 with TRBJ2-1; TRBD1 matches 9 bases. The junction had 11 bases not matched to a gene; V was cut back by 7 bases and J by 10 bases. CDR3 length: 14 residues. Looked up from germline, CDR1 is MDHEN and CDR2 is SYDVKM. The CDR3: CASTITPQGAEQFF. The CDR3 bases are TGTGCCAGCACCATAACTCCACAGGGGGCCGAGCAGTTCTTC. Variable domain in full (rest from reference TRBV28 and TRBJ2-1): DVKVTQSSRYLVKRTGEKVFLECVQDMDHENMFWYRQDPGLGLRLIYFSYDVKMKEKGDIPEGYSVSREKKERFSLILESASTNQTSMYLCASTITPQGAEQFFGPGTRLTVL.

The chain carries TRBV6-1 and TRBJ2-4; a possible D gene is TRBD2 (5 bases). The CDR3 extends over 14 amino acids. Trimming removed 1 base from V and 8 bases from J, with 12 bases in between. Germline V gene sequence: CDR1 MNHNS, CDR2 SASEGT. The CDR3: CASSEDYFGDIQYF. The CDR3 DNA reads TGTGCCAGCAGTGAAGACTACTTCGGGGACATTCAGTACTTC.

DNA for the CDR3: TGTGCCAGCAGTGATAGGCGGACAGGGTTAGATGGCTACACCTTC. It encodes CASSDRRTGLDGYTF. This chain uses TRBV2 with TRBJ1-2; 8 nucleotides align to TRBD1. Trimming at V came to 3 bases and at J to 6 bases, leaving 9 bases not matched to a gene. The CDR3 is made up of 15 amino acids. Germline V gene sequence: CDR1 SNHLY, CDR2 FYNNEI. The entire variable domain, with the rest obtained from reference TRBV2 and TRBJ1-2, is as follows: EPEVTQTPSHQVTQMGQEVILRCVPISNHLYFYWYRQILGQKVEFLVSFYNNEISEKSEIFDDQFSVERPDGSNFTLKIRSTKLEDSAMYFCASSDRRTGLDGYTFGSGTRLTVV.

The chain uses TRBV7-9 and TRBJ2-3, with 11 bases identical to TRBD2. Germline CDR1 is SEHNR and CDR2 is FQNEAQ (reference sequence). This CDR3 comprises 15 residues. J gave up 4 bases and V 5 bases, and 5 bases lay outside the gene matches. CDR3 DNA sequence: TGTGCCAGCAGCCTGACTAGCGGGACCTCAGATACGCAGTATTTT. This sequence encodes CASSLTSGTSDTQYF.

The V and J genes are TRBV21-1 and TRBJ1-5; the table's D call of TRBD1 was not tested on the DNA. TRBV21-1 is a documented pseudogene. The CDR3 is 15 residues long. The chain's CDR3 is CASSKVQYSNQPQHF. CDR3 sequence (DNA): TGTGCCAGCAGCAAAGTACAGTATAGCAATCAGCCCCAGCATTTT.

Notes on this clone: Other DNA sequences in this sample translate to the same CDR3. The chain is built from TRBV27 and TRBJ1-1; the D gene is possibly TRBD1 (5 bases). Germline loops: CDR1 MNHEY, CDR2 SMNVEV (reference sequence). The CDR3 loop spans 14 amino acids. V was clipped by 0 bases and J by 2 bases, with 7 bases between them. This CDR3 is CASSLSTGNTEAFF. CDR3 coding DNA: TGTGCCAGCAGTTTATCTACAGGTAACACTGAAGCTTTCTTT.

The chain recombines TRBV3-1 (or the pseudogene TRBV3-2) with TRBJ1-6; 11 bases fit TRBD1. The CDR3 is 18 amino acids. Germline lookup yields CDR1 LGHDT and CDR2 YNNKEL (reference sequence). Trimming took 4 bases from V and 7 from J; bases not matched to a gene: 12. The CDR3 DNA reads TGTGCCAGCAGCCCGGGGGGACAGGGGGGTCTCGGGAATTCACCCCTCCACTTT. Translation gives CASSPGGQGGLGNSPLHF.

The chain joins TRBV6-5 to TRBJ1-2, with D tentatively TRBD1 (5 bases). Germline V lookup: CDR1 MNHEY, CDR2 SVGAGI. The V gene lost 5 bases and the J gene lost 5 bases, with 12 bases spanning the gap. This CDR3 region has 13 residues. The CDR3 reads CASSRNGGYGYTF. The CDR3 DNA reads as TGTGCCAGCAGTCGAAACGGGGGGTATGGCTACACCTTC.

The rearrangement uses TRBV6-5 and TRBJ1-2; D perhaps matches TRBD1 (5 bases). The length of the CDR3 is 12 residues. Per the germline V gene, CDR1 is MNHEY and CDR2 is SVGAGI. Trimming cost V 10 bases and J 3 bases, with 12 bases left between them. The CDR3 nucleotides are TGTGCCACCGCCAGCAGGGACTATGGCTACACCTTC. This encodes CATASRDYGYTF.

V and J are TRBV5-1 and TRBJ2-5; possible D gene TRBD1, 8 bases. Trimming left V 4 bases short and J 4 bases short, with 17 bases between. CDR1 is SGHRS, CDR2 YFSETQ, per germline. The CDR3 length is 15 residues. In DNA form, the CDR3 reads TGCGCCAGCAGCCTACAGGGGGGGGTTTTAGAGACCCAGTACTTC. Protein: CASSLQGGVLETQYF.

This chain joins TRBV28 and TRBJ2-5; 10 bases line up with TRBD2. Germline V gene data show CDR1 as MDHEN and CDR2 as SYDVKM. This CDR3 is 18 amino acids long. The junction had 10 bases not matched to a gene; V was cut back by 2 bases and J by 1 base. The CDR3 sequence: CASSLSPPSGGSQETQYF. The CDR3 DNA sequence: TGTGCCAGCAGTTTAAGCCCCCCTAGCGGGGGCTCCCAAGAGACCCAGTACTTC.

This clone has just a few counts. The chain combines TRBV10-3 with TRBJ2-3, with 10 bases aligning to TRBD2. Looked up from germline, CDR1 is ENHRY and CDR2 is SYGVKD. This CDR3 has 15 amino acids. J gave up 5 bases and V 7 bases, and 9 bases lay outside the gene matches. The CDR3 spells CAIKPAGGPGDTQYF. CDR3 nucleotides: TGTGCCATCAAGCCAGCGGGAGGGCCGGGAGATACGCAGTATTTT.

The V call is TRBV19, the J call TRBJ1-1; a weak D match, TRBD1 (6 bases). The V gene's germline CDR1 is LNHDA and CDR2 SQIVND (reference sequence). V lost 6 bases and J lost 5, with 16 bases in between. This CDR3 comprises 14 residues. CDR3 sequence (DNA): TGTGCCAGTAGGCTACAGGGATTGGGGACTGAAGCTTTCTTT. This codes for CASRLQGLGTEAFF.